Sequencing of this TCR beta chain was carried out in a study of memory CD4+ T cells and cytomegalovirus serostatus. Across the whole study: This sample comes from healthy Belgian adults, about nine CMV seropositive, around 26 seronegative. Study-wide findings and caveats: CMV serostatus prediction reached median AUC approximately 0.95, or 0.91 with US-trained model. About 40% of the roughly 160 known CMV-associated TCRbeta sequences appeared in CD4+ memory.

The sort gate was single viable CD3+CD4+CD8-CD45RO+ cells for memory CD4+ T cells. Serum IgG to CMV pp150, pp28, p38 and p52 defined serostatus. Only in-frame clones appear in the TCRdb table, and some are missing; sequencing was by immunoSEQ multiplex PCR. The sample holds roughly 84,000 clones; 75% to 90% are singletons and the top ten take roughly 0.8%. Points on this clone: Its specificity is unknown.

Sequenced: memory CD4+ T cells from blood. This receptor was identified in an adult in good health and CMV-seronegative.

The CDR3, as DNA: TGTGCCACCAGCAGCGGGGGTTATAATGAAAAACTGTTTTTT. Its protein is CATSSGGYNEKLFF. This chain connects TRBV15 to TRBJ1-4, with a weak D call TRBD1 (5 bases). Germline V CDR1 and CDR2: LNHNV, YYDKDF (reference sequence). CDR3 length: 14 amino acids. V lost 3 bases to trimming and J lost 4 bases, with 9 bases between them.